This T cell receptor (beta chain) was identified in a study of blood T cell repertoires in COVID-19. Study-wide context: PBMCs, B-cell-depleted T cells, or T cells provided the cDNA or gDNA that made up the material.

Here immunoSEQ multiplex PCR was the method, and the copy in TCRdb shows in-frame clones only, minus some. Among about 220,000 clones, around 83% were seen once, and the ten largest hold 5.5% to 7.5%. The V gene end was trimmed by 5 bases and the J gene end by 8 bases; junction bases not matched to a gene: 13. There are 15 residues in the CDR3. Germline V gene data show CDR1 as MDHEN and CDR2 as SYDVKM. The sequence came from a woman in her thirties or forties who had recovered from COVID-19. The sample was PBMCs or T cells enriched from blood (not recorded which). This chain joins TRBV28 and TRBJ1-2; 8 nucleotides match TRBD1. CDR3 nucleotides: TGTGCCAGCAGTCTAGGACAGGGTGATGTTCGGGGCTACACCTTC. As protein: CASSLGQGDVRGYTF.